Shown below are 9 T cell receptor beta chains from a single sample sequenced in a study of identical twins. MiXCR, applied by TCRdb to the 5' RACE reads, yields one record per CDR3 protein. The sample includes fewer than 250,000 distinct CDR3 sequences, approximately 15% of them seen just once. This same sample was also taken into another study, of T cells expressing NK-cell markers.

The sample was CD8+ T cells sorted from blood. These receptors all come from a young woman in good health.

J is TRBJ2-5 and V is TRBV2; the D gene is possibly TRBD2 (6 bases). The CDR3 has 16 residues. V was clipped by 1 base and J by 5 bases, with 17 bases between them. The germline gives CDR1 SNHLY, CDR2 FYNNEI. The CDR3 DNA reads as TGTGCCAGCAGTGAAGAGGGCCACCTTGGGGGGGAGACCCAGTACTTC. Its translation is CASSEEGHLGGETQYF.

The sample holds a few counts of this clonotype. The rearrangement links TRBV2 to TRBJ2-7; no firm D call. The CDR3 runs 14 residues. Trimming took off 2 bases at V and 2 bases at J, with 10 bases between the two ends. Looked up from germline, CDR1 is SNHLY and CDR2 is FYNNEI. CDR3 DNA: TGTGCCAGCAGTGAAATGAAGAGGACCTACGAGCAGTACTTC. This encodes CASSEMKRTYEQYF.

The V call is TRBV24-1, the J call TRBJ1-2; maybe TRBD1 (6 bases). CDR3 length: 11 residues. Trimming shortened V by 4 bases and J by 10 bases, and 9 bases separated the two germline ends. Germline V gene data show CDR1 as KGHDR and CDR2 as SFDVKD. Here the CDR3 reads CATSEQGHYTF. The CDR3 DNA is TGTGCCACCAGTGAACAGGGACACTACACCTTC.

The V gene is TRBV4-1, the J gene TRBJ2-7, with D uncertain. Germline assignment: CDR1 MGHRA and CDR2 YSYEKL. The CDR3 is 14 amino acids. Trimming took off 4 bases at V and 0 bases at J, with 10 bases between the two ends. The CDR3 region has the DNA TGCGCCAGCAGCCTCATGGTCGGCTCCTACGAGCAGTACTTC. Protein: CASSLMVGSYEQYF.

The sample holds many counts of this clonotype. The gene calls are TRBV12-3 or TRBV12-4 and TRBJ1-3, with D unresolved. V was clipped by 3 bases and J by 4 bases, with 7 bases between them. This CDR3 has 13 residues. The CDR3 DNA reads TGTGCCAGCAGTTTCGGGTCCGGAAACACCATATATTTT. It is translated as CASSFGSGNTIYF.

The genes are TRBV6-1 and TRBJ2-1; 11 nucleotides line up with TRBD2. Trimming removed 5 bases from V and 7 bases from J; junction bases left unmatched: 13. The CDR3 is 17 amino acids. The germline V gene encodes CDR1 MNHNS and CDR2 SASEGT. The DNA of the CDR3 is TGTGCCAGCAGTCTAAACCAACTAGCGGGAGAAGGAAATGAGCAGTTCTTC. Encoded protein: CASSLNQLAGEGNEQFF.

A few counts support this clonotype. The CDR3 bases are TGTGCCAGCAGCCAAGGGAGTCACGGTGAGCAGTTCTTC. It yields the protein CASSQGSHGEQFF. The gene calls are TRBV14 and TRBJ2-1; D is unclear. Trimming left V 1 base short and J 9 bases short, with 10 bases between. CDR1 and CDR2 (germline): SGHDN, FVKESK. The CDR3 spans 13 residues.

In its sample, this clonotype was seen a few times. V gene TRBV3-1 combines with J gene TRBJ2-7; 13 nucleotides match TRBD2. From germline, CDR1 is LGHDT and CDR2 YNNKEL (reference sequence). Unmatched junction bases numbered 5, after V lost 4 bases and J lost 2 bases. This CDR3 spans 16 amino acids. The CDR3 loop is CASSPTSGGPTYEQYF. The DNA for the CDR3 is TGTGCCAGCAGCCCGACTAGCGGGGGGCCGACCTACGAGCAGTACTTC.

This clonotype turned up a few times. The V and J genes are TRBV29-1 and TRBJ2-7; TRBD1 matches 11 bases. The length of the CDR3 is 13 residues. Germline trimming cut 4 bases from V and 3 bases from J; bases unmatched to any gene: 2. Germline CDR1 and CDR2: SQVTM and ANQGSEA. CDR3 loop: CSVVGTGGYEQYF. Written as DNA, the CDR3 is TGCAGCGTTGTCGGGACAGGGGGCTACGAGCAGTACTTC.